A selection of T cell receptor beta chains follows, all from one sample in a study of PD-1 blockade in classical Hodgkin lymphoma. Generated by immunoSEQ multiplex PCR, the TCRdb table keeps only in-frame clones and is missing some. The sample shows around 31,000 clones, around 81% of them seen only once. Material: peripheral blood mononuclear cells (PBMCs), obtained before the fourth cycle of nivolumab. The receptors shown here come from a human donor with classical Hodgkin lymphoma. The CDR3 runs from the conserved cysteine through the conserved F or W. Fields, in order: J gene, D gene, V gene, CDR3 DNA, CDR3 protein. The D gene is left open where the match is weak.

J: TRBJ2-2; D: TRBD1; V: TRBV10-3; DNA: TGTGCCATCAGTGCTGTGGACAGGGTGGAGGAGCTGTTTTTT; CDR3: CAISAVDRVEELFF
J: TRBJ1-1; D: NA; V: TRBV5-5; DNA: TGTGCCAGCAGCCCCTCGTTATCTGGAACTGAAGCTTTCTTT; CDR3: CASSPSLSGTEAFF
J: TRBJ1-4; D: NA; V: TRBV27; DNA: TGTGCCAGCAGTCCGGGACAACTGGGTGAAAAACTGTTTTTT; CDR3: CASSPGQLGEKLFF
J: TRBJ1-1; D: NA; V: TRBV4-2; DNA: TGTGCCAGCAGCCCCGTCGTGAACACTGAAGCTTTCTTT; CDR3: CASSPVVNTEAFF
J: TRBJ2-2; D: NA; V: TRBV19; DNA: TGTGCCAGTAGTAGACATCGGGACATCCTCACCGGGGAGCTGTTTTTT; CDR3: CASSRHRDILTGELFF
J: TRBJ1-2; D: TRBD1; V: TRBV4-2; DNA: TGTGCCAGCAGCCAGCGGAGGGAGGGGGCTGGCTACACCTTC; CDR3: CASSQRREGAGYTF
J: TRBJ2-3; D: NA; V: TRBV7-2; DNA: TGTGCCAGCAGCTTTGACGGGGGCTGGGGGGATACGCAGTATTTT; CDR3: CASSFDGGWGDTQYF
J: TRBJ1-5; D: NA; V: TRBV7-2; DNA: TGTGCCAGCAGCTTAGAGGCCAATCAGCCCCAGCATTTT; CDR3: CASSLEANQPQHF
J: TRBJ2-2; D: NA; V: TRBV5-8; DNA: TGTGCCAGCAGCTCCCTCTACACCGGGGAGCTGTTTTTT; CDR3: CASSSLYTGELFF
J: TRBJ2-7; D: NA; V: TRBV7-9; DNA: TGTGCCAGCAGCTTAGCTTTCAGCGGGCCCGAGCAATTCCCCTACGAGCAGTACTTC; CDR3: CASSLAFSGPEQFPYEQYF